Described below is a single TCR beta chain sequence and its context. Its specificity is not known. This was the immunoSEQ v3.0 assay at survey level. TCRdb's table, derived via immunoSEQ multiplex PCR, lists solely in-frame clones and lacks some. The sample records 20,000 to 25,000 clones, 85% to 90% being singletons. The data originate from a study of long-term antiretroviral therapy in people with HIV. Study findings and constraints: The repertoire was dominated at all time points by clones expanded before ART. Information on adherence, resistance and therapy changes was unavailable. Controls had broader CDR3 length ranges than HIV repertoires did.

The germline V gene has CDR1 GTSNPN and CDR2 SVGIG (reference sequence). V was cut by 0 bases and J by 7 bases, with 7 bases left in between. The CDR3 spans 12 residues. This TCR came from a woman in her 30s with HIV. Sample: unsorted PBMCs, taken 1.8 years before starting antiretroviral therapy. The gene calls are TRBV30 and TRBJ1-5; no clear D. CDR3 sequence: CAWSVGLQPQHF. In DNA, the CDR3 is TGTGCCTGGAGTGTAGGGTTGCAGCCCCAGCATTTT.